This TCR beta chain was obtained from a study of breast tumors, draining lymph nodes, adjacent tissues. TCRdb recomputed calls from the multiplex PCR reads with MiXCR, one row per CDR3 protein. This sample yields approximately 140,000 distinct CDR3 sequences, of which about 33% are seen a single time; about 2.3% belongs to the top ten. The study, taken as a whole, reports: Data only fit, rather than demonstrated, lymph node origin of most tumor T cells. Compared with lymph nodes, tumors were less diverse; compared with nontumor tissue, more. Most tumor T cells seemingly derive from lymph node, then expand in tumor.

Points on this clonotype: Antigen specificity is unknown.

V trimming: 3 bases; J trimming: 3 bases; junction bases outside the gene matches: 11. The germline CDR1 and CDR2 sequences are LGHNA and YSLEER. The CDR3 loop spans 17 amino acids. Axillary draining lymph nodes of breast cancer patients supplied the node samples. This chain connects TRBV4-3 to TRBJ2-7; 10 nucleotides align to TRBD1. The source is a female donor with breast cancer. Some clones in this sample may be carry-over from other donors' samples. The sequenced sample was axillary lymph node tissue. CDR3 loop: CASSQEPGQGPGYEQYV. The CDR3 DNA sequence: TGCGCCAGCAGCCAGGAACCGGGACAGGGGCCAGGCTACGAGCAGTACGTC.